The present TCR beta chain was sequenced within a study of blood T cells in healthy people across ages. Overall study results and limits: With age, beta diversity per million T cells declined roughly linearly, significantly by 40.

This CDR3 has 11 amino acids. In germline, CDR1 is MGHRA, CDR2 YSYEKL. Trimming stripped 5 bases from V and 13 bases from J, with 12 bases between. This clonotype was detected only once. The antigen is not known. Then a second PCR, running about 6 to 12 cycles, was carried out with a sample-barcoded 5' primer and a J-beta primer mix. TCRdb called the 5' RACE reads again in MiXCR, with one record for every CDR3 protein. Among about 1,400,000 distinct CDR3 sequences listed, approximately 59% were seen once. Researchers collected 7.5 to 10 milliliters of peripheral blood from every single donor. The chain combines TRBV4-1 with TRBJ2-1; the D gene is possibly TRBD2 (5 bases). The material sequenced was blood. The receptor was derived from a man aged 18 to 30 in good health. In nucleotides, the CDR3 is TGCGCCAGCAGCACATCCGGGATTCAGTTCTTC. It translates to CASSTSGIQFF.